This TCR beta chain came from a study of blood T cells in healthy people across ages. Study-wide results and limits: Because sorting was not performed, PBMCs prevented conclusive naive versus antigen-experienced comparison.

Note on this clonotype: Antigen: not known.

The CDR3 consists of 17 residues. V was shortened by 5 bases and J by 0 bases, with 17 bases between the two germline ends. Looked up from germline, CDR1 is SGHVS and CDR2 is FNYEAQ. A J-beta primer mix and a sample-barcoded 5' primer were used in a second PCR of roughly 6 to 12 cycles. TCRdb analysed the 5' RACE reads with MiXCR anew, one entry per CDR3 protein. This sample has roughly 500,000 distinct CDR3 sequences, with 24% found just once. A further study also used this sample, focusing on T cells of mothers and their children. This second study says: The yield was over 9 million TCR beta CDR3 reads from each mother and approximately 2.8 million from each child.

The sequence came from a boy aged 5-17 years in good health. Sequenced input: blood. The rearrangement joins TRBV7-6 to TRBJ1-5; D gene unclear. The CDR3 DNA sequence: TGTGCCAGCAGCCAGAGAATCAGACCCTATAGCAATCAGCCCCAGCATTTT. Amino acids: CASSQRIRPYSNQPQHF.